This T cell receptor (beta chain) was observed in a study of cytomegalovirus exposure and HLA in healthy donors. This PCR relied on a set of 60 Vbeta primers and 13 Jbeta primers. The method was immunoSEQ multiplex PCR; TCRdb's version includes in-frame clones alone and lacks a portion of them. The sample holds about 180,000 clones, roughly 79% seen once. The junction had 3 bases not matched to a gene; V was cut back by 8 bases and J by 9 bases. The CDR3 is 11 residues long. CDR1 and CDR2 (germline): SGHVS, FNYEAQ. To note about this clone: Its specificity is unknown.

Broader study findings: Most TCR sequences were rare, but some public TCRs occurred in many donors. The study flagged about 150 TCR beta chains as cytomegalovirus-associated. In vitro work confirmed that a few CMV-associated chains recognize CMV antigens.

This TCR derives from a woman between 18 and 29 years old in good health and CMV-seropositive. V and J are TRBV7-6 and TRBJ2-1; 8 positions match TRBD2. The sample taken for sequencing was PBMCs. The DNA for the CDR3 is TGTGCCAGCGCCGGGGGGGTTGAGCAGTTCTTC. It specifies CASAGGVEQFF. The full variable domain, completed using reference TRBV7-6 and TRBJ2-1, is GAGVSQSPRYKVTKRGQDVALRCDPISGHVSLYWYRQALGQGPEFLTYFNYEAQQDKSGLPNDRFSAERPEGSISTLTIQRTEQRDSAMYRCASAGGVEQFFGPGTRLTVL.